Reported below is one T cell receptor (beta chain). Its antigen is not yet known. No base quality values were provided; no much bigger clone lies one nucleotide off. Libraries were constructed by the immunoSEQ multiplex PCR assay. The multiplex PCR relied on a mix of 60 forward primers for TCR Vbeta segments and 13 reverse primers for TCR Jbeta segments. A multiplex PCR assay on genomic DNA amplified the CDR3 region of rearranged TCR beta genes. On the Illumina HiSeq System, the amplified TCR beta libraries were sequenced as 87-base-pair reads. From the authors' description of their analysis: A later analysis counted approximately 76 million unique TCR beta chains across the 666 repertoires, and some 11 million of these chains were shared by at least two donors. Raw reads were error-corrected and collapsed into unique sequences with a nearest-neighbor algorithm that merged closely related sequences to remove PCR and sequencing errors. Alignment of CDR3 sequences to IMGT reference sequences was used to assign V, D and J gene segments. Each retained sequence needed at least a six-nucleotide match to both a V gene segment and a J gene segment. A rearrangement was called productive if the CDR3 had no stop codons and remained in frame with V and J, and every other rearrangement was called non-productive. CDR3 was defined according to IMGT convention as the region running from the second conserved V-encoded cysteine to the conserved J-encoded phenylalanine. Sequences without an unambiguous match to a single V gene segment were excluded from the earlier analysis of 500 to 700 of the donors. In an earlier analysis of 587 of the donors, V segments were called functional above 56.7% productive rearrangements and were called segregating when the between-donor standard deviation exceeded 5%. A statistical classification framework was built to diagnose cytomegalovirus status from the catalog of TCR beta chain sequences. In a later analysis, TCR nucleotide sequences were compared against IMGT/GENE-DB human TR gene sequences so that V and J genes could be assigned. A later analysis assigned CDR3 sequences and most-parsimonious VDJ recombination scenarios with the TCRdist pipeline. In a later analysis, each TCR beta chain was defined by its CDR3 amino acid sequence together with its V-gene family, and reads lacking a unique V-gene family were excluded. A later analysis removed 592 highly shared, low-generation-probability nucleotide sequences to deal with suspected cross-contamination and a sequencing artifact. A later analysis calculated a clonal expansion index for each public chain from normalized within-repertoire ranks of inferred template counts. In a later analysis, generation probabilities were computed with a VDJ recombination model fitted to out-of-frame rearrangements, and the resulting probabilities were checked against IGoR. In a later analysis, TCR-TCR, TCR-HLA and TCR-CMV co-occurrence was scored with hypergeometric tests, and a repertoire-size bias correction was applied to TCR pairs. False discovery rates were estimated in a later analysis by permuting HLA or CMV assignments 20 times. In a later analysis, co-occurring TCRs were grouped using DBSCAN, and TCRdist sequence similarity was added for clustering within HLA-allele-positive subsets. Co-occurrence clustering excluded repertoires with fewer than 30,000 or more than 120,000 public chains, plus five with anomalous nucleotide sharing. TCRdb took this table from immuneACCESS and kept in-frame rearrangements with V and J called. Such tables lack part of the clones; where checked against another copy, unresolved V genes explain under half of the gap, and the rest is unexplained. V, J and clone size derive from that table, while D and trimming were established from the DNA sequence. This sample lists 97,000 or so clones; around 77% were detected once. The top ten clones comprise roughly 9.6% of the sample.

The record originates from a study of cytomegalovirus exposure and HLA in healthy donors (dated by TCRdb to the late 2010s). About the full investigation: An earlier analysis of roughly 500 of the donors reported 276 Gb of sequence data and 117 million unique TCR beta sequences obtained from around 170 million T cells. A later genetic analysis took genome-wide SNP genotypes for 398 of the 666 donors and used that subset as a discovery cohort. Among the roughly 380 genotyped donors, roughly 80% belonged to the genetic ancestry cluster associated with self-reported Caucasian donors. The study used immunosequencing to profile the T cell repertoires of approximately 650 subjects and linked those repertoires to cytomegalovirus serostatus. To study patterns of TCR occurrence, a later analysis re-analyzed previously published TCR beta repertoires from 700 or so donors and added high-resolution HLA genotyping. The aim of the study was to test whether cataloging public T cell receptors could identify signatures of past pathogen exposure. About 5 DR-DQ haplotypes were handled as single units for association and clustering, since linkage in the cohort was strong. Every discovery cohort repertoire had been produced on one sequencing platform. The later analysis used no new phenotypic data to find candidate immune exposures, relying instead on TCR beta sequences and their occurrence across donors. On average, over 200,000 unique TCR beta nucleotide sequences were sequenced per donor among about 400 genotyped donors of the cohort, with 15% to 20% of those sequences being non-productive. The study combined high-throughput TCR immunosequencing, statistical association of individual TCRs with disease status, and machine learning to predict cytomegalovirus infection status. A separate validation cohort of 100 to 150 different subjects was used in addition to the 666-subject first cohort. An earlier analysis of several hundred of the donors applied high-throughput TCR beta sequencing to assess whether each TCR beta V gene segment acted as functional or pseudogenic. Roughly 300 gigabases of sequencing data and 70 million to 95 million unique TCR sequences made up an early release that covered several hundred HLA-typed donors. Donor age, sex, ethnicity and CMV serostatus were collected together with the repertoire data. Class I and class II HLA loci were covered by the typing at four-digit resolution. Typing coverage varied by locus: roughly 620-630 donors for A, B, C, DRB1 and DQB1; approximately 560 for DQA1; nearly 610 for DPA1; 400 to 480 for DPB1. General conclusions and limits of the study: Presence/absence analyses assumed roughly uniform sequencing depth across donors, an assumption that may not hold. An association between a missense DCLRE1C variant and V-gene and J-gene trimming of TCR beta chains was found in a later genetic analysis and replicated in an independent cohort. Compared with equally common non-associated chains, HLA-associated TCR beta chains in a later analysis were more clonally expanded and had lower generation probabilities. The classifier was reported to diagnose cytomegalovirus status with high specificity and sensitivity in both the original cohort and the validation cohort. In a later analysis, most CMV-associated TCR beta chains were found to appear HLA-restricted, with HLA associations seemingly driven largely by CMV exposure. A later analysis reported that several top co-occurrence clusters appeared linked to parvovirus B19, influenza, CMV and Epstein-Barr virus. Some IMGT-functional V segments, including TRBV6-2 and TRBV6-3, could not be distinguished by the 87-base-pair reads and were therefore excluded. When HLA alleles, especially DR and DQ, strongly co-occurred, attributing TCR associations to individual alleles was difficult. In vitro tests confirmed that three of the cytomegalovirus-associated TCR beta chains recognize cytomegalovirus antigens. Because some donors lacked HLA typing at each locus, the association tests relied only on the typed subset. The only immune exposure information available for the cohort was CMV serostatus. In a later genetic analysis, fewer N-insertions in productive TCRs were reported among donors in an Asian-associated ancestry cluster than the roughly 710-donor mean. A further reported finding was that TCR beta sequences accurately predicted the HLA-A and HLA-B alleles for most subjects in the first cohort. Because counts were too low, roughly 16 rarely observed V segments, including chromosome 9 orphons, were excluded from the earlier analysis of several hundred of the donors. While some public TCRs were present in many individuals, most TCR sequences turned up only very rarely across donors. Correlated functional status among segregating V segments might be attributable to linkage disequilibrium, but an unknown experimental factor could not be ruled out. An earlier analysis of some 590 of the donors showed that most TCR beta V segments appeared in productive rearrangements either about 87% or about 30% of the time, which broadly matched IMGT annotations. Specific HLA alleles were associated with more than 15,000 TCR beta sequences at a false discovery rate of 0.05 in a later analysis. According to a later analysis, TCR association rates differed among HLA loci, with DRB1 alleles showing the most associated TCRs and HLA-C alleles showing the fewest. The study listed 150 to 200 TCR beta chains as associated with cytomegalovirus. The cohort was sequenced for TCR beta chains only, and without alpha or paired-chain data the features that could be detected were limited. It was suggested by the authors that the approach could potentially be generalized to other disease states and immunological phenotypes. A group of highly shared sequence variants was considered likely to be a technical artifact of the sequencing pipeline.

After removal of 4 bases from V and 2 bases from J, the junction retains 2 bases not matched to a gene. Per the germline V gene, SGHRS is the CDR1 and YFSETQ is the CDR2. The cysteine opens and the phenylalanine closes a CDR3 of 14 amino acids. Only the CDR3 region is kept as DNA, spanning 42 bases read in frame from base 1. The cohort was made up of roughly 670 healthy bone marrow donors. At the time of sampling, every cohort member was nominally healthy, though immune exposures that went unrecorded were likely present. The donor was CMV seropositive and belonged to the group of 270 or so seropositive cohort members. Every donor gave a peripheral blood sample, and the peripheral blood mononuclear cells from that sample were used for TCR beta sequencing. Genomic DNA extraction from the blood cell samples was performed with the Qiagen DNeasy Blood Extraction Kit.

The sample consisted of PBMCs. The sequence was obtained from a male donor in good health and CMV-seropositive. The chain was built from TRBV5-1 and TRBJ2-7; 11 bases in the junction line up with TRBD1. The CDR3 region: CASSQGQGAYEQYF. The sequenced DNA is TGCGCCAGCAGCCAGGGACAGGGGGCCTACGAGCAGTACTTC.